Below, one T cell receptor beta chain is given with its context. Time point meaning: pretreatment peripheral blood. Some clones are missing from TCRdb's copy, which holds only in-frame ones; the method was immunoSEQ multiplex PCR. The table lists 70,000 to 95,000 clones, roughly 89% of them singletons. This record comes from a study of PD-L1 blockade in urothelial cancer. The overall study: The analyses of blood took place 3 weeks (second dose) and 6 weeks after treatment start.

The ends were cut back, 2 bases at V and 5 bases at J, with 10 bases in the middle. The CDR3 has 15 residues. The germline CDR1 and CDR2 sequences are MNHEY and SVGAGI. The chain couples TRBV6-5 to TRBJ1-6; D unclear. The sequence derives from a man aged 55-75 years with urothelial cancer. Source: PBMCs, taken around atezolizumab (anti-PD-L1) treatment. The CDR3 bases are TGTGCCAGCAGTTACGGCGGCATTAATAATTCACCCCTCCACTTT. Encoded protein: CASSYGGINNSPLHF.